What follows describes a single T cell receptor beta chain. The entry originates in a study of blood T cell repertoires in COVID-19. Study context: Some COVID-19 samples were acute and others convalescent; all came from the United States, Italy and Spain. T cells, B-cell-depleted T cells, or PBMCs supplied cDNA or gDNA.

Losses at the gene ends were 2 bases for V and 1 base for J; bases not matched to a gene: 2. Germline V gene sequence: CDR1 GTSNPN, CDR2 SVGIG (reference sequence). The CDR3 consists of 15 residues. In the original analysis: Amplification of reference gene primers provided the estimated nucleated cell counts. The assay was immunoSEQ multiplex PCR, and TCRdb's table has in-frame clones only and misses some. D and trimming were read from the DNA, whereas the V and J calls and clone size are those reported in that table. The sample has 60,000 or so clones, around 90% seen once. The chain links TRBV30 to TRBJ2-1; 10 nucleotides match TRBD2. What was sequenced was peripheral blood. The TCR originated in a human donor with active COVID-19. The donor label of this sample is uncertain. CDR3 sequence: CAWSQTSGSYNEQFF. Written as DNA, the CDR3 is TGTGCCTGGAGTCAGACTAGCGGGTCCTACAATGAGCAGTTCTTC. Variable domain in full (rest from reference TRBV30 and TRBJ2-1): SQTIHQWPATLVQPVGSPLSLECTVEGTSNPNLYWYRQAAGRGLQLLFYSVGIGQISSEVPQNLSASRPQDRQFILSSKKLLLSDSGFYLCAWSQTSGSYNEQFFGPGTRLTVL.